The rows below give T cell receptor beta chains drawn from one sample of a study of T-cell reconstitution after alpha-beta-depleted transplantation in children. MiXCR, run by TCRdb on the PCR reads, gives a single entry per CDR3 protein. Of roughly 300,000 distinct CDR3 sequences listed, 10% are singletons. Sequencing was performed on PBMCs from the stem cell graft donor, taken from the stem cell graft. All receptors come from a human donor who donated a stem cell graft to a child with acute lymphoblastic leukemia. CDR3s leave out the opening cysteine and the closing phenylalanine or tryptophan. The order of the fields is J gene, V gene, CDR3 length, D gene, CDR3 protein. A D gene is named only where the DNA matches it firmly.

>TRBJ2-7|TRBV3-1|14|-
ASSLGAGLLTYEQY
>TRBJ2-7|TRBV7-9|13|-
ASSFRREPRGEQY
>TRBJ2-4|TRBV4-3|14|TRBD2
ASSKGLAGSKNIQY
>TRBJ1-1|TRBV5-1|14|-
ASRPRGGGRSTEAF
>TRBJ1-6|TRBV7-2|15|TRBD1
ASSFRQGGSYNSPLH
>TRBJ2-2|TRBV12-3/TRBV12-4|15|-
ASRTSPTGVATGELF
>TRBJ2-1|TRBV6-2/TRBV6-3|12|-
ASSYPGSDNEQF
>TRBJ1-5|TRBV20-1|11|-
SARHQPDQPQH
>TRBJ2-5|TRBV12-3/TRBV12-4|12|-
ASSLRDYQETQY
>TRBJ2-1|TRBV5-6|10|-
ASSPGSGPVF
>TRBJ2-7|TRBV5-5|11|TRBD2
ASSAWEGYEQY
>TRBJ1-1|TRBV5-1|11|-
ASSFKGPTEAF
>TRBJ2-1|TRBV7-2|13|TRBD2
ASSLGARLAGSGF
>TRBJ2-7|TRBV27|16|TRBD2
ASSLTGLAGKRSYEQY
>TRBJ2-1|TRBV20-1|13|TRBD2
SARALLREGDEQF
>TRBJ2-2|TRBV28|13|-
ASSTGELHTGELF
>TRBJ2-1|TRBV20-1|12|-
SALTGTPYNEQF
>TRBJ2-1|TRBV28|14|-
ASSLRQRAPYNEQF
>TRBJ2-3|TRBV5-1|12|-
ASSFKGLADTQY
>TRBJ2-1|TRBV20-1|13|TRBD2
SATTGTSPYNEQF
>TRBJ2-3|TRBV10-3|12|-
ATVDHGSTDTQY
>TRBJ2-3|TRBV5-1|14|TRBD2
ASSLVSGGNGDTQY
>TRBJ2-2|TRBV24-1|12|-
ATSEQGGTGELF
>TRBJ2-3|TRBV20-1|13|-
SASAFSGAHDTQY
>TRBJ1-2|TRBV7-9|13|TRBD1
ASSPWDRANYGYT
>TRBJ2-1|TRBV12-3/TRBV12-4|13|TRBD2
ASRVTSGRYNEQF
>TRBJ2-3|TRBV4-1|13|TRBD2
ASSQTGLATDTQY
>TRBJ2-5|TRBV28|12|-
ASSGLAGTETQY
>TRBJ2-1|TRBV27|12|-
ASSWGLRGNEQF
>TRBJ1-2|TRBV29-1|8|-
SVGGAGYT
>TRBJ2-2|TRBV5-1|11|-
ASRGRNTGELF
>TRBJ2-1|TRBV2|13|TRBD2
ASSGIAGGLYEQF
>TRBJ1-5|TRBV12-3/TRBV12-4|12|TRBD1
ASSLGQGNQPQH